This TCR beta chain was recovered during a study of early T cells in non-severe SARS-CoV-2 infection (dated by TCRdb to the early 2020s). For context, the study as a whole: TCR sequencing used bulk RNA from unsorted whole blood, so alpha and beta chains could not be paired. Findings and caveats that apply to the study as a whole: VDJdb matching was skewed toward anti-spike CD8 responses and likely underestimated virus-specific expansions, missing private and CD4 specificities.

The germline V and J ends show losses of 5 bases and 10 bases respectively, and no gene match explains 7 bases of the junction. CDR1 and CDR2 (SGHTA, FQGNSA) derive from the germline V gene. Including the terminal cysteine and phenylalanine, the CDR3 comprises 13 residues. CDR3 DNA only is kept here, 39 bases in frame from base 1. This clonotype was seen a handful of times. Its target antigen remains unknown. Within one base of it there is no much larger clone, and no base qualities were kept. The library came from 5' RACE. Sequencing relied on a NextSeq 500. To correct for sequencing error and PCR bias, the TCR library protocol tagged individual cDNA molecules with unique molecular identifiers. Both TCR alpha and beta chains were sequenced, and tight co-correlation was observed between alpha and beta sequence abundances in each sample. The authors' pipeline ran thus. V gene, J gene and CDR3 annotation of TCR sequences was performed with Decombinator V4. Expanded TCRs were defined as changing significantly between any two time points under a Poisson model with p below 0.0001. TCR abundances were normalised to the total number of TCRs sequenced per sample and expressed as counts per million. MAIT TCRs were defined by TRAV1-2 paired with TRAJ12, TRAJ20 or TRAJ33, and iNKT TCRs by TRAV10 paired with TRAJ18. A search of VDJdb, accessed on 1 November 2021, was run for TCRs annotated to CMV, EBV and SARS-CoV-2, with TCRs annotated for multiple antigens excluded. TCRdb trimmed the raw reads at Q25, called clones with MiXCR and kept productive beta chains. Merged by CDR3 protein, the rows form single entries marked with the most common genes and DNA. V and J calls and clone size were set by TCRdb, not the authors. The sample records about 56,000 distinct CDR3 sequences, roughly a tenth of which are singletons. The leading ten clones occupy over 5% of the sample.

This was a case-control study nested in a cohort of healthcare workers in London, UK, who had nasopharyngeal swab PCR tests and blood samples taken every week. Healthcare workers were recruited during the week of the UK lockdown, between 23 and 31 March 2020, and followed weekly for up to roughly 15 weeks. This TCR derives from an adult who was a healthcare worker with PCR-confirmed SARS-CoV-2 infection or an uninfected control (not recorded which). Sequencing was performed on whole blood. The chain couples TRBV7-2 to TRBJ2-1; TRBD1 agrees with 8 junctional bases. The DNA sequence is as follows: TGTGCCAGCAGCCCGGGACAGGTACGGGAGCAGTTCTTC. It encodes CASSPGQVREQFF.